This TCR beta chain came from a study of metastatic and nonmetastatic thyroid tumors. Thyroid surgery had not been preceded by any treatment in any patient. TCRdb reprocessed the PCR reads via MiXCR. This sample carries roughly 28,000 clones, roughly 24% of them seen once, and the ten largest clones take approximately 6%. Study-level findings and limits: A significant increase in TCR beta diversity was reportedly seen in malignant thyroid tumors relative to benign nodules, in blood and tumor.

With regard to this clone: The antigen is undetermined.

Sequencing was performed on blood. The receptor was isolated from a female donor with papillary thyroid cancer or a benign thyroid nodule (not recorded which). Some clones in this sample may be carry-over from other donors' samples.

The CDR3 nucleotides read TGCGCCAGCAGCTTGGATCTAGCGGGAGGGCTTAATGAGCAGTTCTTC. Translated: CASSLDLAGGLNEQFF. The chain is built from TRBV5-1 and TRBJ2-1; 12 bases align to TRBD2. With V trimmed by 0 bases and J by 7 bases, 5 bases remained unmatched. This CDR3 comprises 16 residues. The germline V gene encodes CDR1 SGHRS and CDR2 YFSETQ.